Listed below are T cell receptor beta chains from one sample, sequenced in a study of cytotoxic CD8 clonotypes in ibrutinib-treated CLL. TCRdb's table, derived via immunoSEQ multiplex PCR, lists solely in-frame clones and lacks some. The data show 140,000 or so clones, about four fifths seen once. Sequencing was performed on PBMCs, taken after 12 months of ibrutinib treatment. The origin of the receptors is a human donor with chronic lymphocytic leukemia. Each CDR3 is given with its conserved first and last residue. D genes are given only for firm matches. The size of a clone is reported for some rows only, either as once, few or many, or as a class for expanded clones.

J gene	V gene	D gene	clone size	CDR3 protein	CDR3 DNA
TRBJ2-1	TRBV7-7	TRBD2	.	CASSLAGTRVEEQFF	TGTGCCAGCAGCTTGGCCGGGACTAGGGTGGAAGAGCAGTTCTTC
TRBJ2-7	TRBV28	.	.	CASSRLHEQYF	TGTGCCAGCAGTCGACTCCACGAGCAGTACTTC
TRBJ2-1	TRBV4-1	.	.	CASSGAGTRYEQFF	TGCGCCAGCAGCGGAGCCGGGACAAGGTATGAGCAGTTCTTC
TRBJ2-5	TRBV15	.	.	CATSRWERGQETQYF	TGTGCCACCAGCAGATGGGAAAGGGGGCAAGAGACCCAGTACTTC
TRBJ1-5	TRBV28	.	.	CASSSRQHQPQHF	TGTGCCAGCAGTTCCCGGCAGCATCAGCCCCAGCATTTT
TRBJ2-7	TRBV7-2	.	.	CASTPNWGDEQYF	TGTGCCAGCACCCCCAACTGGGGAGACGAGCAGTACTTC
TRBJ2-1	TRBV5-4	.	.	CASSGEYNEQFF	TGTGCCAGCAGCGGCGAGTACAATGAGCAGTTCTTC
TRBJ2-7	TRBV10-3	.	.	CAISDVVMGEQYF	TGTGCCATCAGTGATGTAGTCATGGGAGAGCAGTACTTC
TRBJ1-2	TRBV4-3	TRBD1	.	CASSQEGTASYGYTF	TGCGCCAGCAGCCAAGAAGGGACAGCTTCCTATGGCTACACCTTC
TRBJ1-4	TRBV18	TRBD1	.	CASSPYLPDRNEKLFF	TGTGCCAGCTCACCCTATCTTCCGGACAGGAATGAAAAACTGTTTTTT
TRBJ2-5	TRBV9	.	.	CASSWRSQQETQYF	TGTGCCAGCAGTTGGAGGTCTCAGCAAGAGACCCAGTACTTC
TRBJ2-3	TRBV7-3	TRBD2	.	CASSPTSGGGFDTQYF	TGTGCCAGCAGCCCGACTAGCGGAGGGGGCTTTGATACGCAGTATTTT
TRBJ2-3	TRBV30	.	.	CAWSVGLAAVPDTQYF	TGTGCCTGGAGTGTAGGGCTAGCTGCTGTCCCAGATACGCAGTATTTT
TRBJ2-1	TRBV7-6	TRBD2	.	CASSLGLLAGGAYNEQFF	TGTGCCAGCAGCTTAGGGCTTCTAGCGGGAGGGGCCTACAATGAGCAGTTCTTC
TRBJ2-7	TRBV14	.	.	CASSPYLDSPAQYF	TGTGCCAGCAGCCCATATTTGGACAGTCCTGCGCAGTACTTC
TRBJ2-1	TRBV15	TRBD2	.	CATSGPGRRIGEQFF	TGTGCCACCAGCGGCCCCGGGAGGAGAATAGGTGAGCAGTTCTTC
TRBJ1-2	TRBV7-2	.	few	CASSFRDIGEGYTF	TGTGCCAGCAGCTTCAGGGACATCGGAGAGGGCTACACCTTC
TRBJ2-1	TRBV7-3	.	.	CASSLAGPYNEQFF	TGTGCCAGCAGCTTAGCGGGGCCCTACAATGAGCAGTTCTTC
TRBJ2-3	TRBV5-4	.	.	CASSLGRPTGTDTQYF	TGTGCCAGCAGCTTAGGGCGGCCCACGGGCACAGATACGCAGTATTTT
TRBJ2-7	TRBV4-1	TRBD1	.	CASSHQDRGPEQYF	TGCGCCAGCAGCCATCAGGACAGGGGCCCGGAGCAGTACTTC
TRBJ1-5	TRBV10-3	.	few	CAISRTVDGPQHF	TGTGCCATCAGTCGGACGGTGGACGGTCCCCAGCATTTT
TRBJ2-1	TRBV21-1	.	.	CASSKKGTGTSGYNEQFF	TGTGCCAGCAGCAAAAAAGGAACCGGGACTAGCGGTTACAATGAGCAGTTCTTC
TRBJ2-1	TRBV5-4	TRBD2	.	CASSLVLAGVLEQFF	TGTGCCAGCAGCTTGGTGCTAGCGGGAGTCCTGGAGCAGTTCTTC
TRBJ1-1	TRBV6-1	.	.	CASSPSLLRTEAFF	TGTGCCAGCAGCCCGAGCCTCCTTCGGACTGAAGCTTTCTTT
TRBJ2-5	TRBV4-1	TRBD2	.	CASSRAGGLAKETQYF	TGCGCCAGCAGCCGCGCTGGGGGACTAGCGAAAGAGACCCAGTACTTC
TRBJ2-4	TRBV2	.	.	CASSAVRGENIQYF	TGTGCCAGCAGTGCGGTTCGGGGCGAAAACATTCAGTACTTC
TRBJ2-2	TRBV19	TRBD2	.	CASSIGTTSGRGNGELFF	TGTGCCAGTAGTATAGGGACTACTAGCGGGAGAGGGAACGGGGAGCTGTTTTTT
TRBJ2-7	TRBV4-2	TRBD2	.	CASSLRTSGKVEQYF	TGTGCCAGCAGCCTCAGGACTAGCGGGAAGGTCGAGCAGTACTTC
TRBJ2-7	TRBV10-3	TRBD1	.	CASTRGTGGEQYF	TGTGCCTCAACCCGAGGGACAGGGGGCGAGCAGTACTTC
TRBJ2-2	TRBV11-2	.	.	CASSLVVGAPGELFF	TGTGCCAGCAGCTTAGTGGTGGGGGCCCCCGGGGAGCTGTTTTTT
TRBJ2-2	TRBV28	.	.	CASSFSGRNTGELFF	TGTGCCAGCAGTTTCTCGGGACGGAACACCGGGGAGCTGTTTTTT
TRBJ2-7	TRBV7-2	TRBD2	many	CASSSTFGTSNYEQYF	TGTGCCAGCAGCTCGACCTTTGGGACTAGCAACTACGAGCAGTACTTC
TRBJ2-3	TRBV10-3	.	few	CAISTLTALIRGVDTQYF	TGTGCCATCAGTACCCTGACGGCCCTCATCCGGGGAGTCGATACGCAGTATTTT
TRBJ1-2	TRBV4-2	TRBD1	.	CASSQLDRGVLYGYTF	TGTGCCAGCAGCCAGTTAGACAGGGGGGTCTTATATGGCTACACCTTC
TRBJ1-1	TRBV5-4	.	.	CASSQPTMKNEAFF	TGTGCCAGCAGCCAACCGACAATGAAGAATGAAGCTTTCTTT
TRBJ2-5	TRBV4-1	TRBD1	.	CASSQEAGTAYQETQYF	TGCGCCAGCAGCCAAGAGGCCGGGACAGCGTACCAAGAGACCCAGTACTTC
TRBJ2-5	TRBV7-2	.	.	CASSLARGYETQYF	TGTGCCAGCAGCTTAGCTAGGGGTTATGAGACCCAGTACTTC
TRBJ1-5	TRBV2	TRBD1	few	CASSEDRGNQPQHF	TGTGCCAGCAGTGAAGACAGGGGGAATCAGCCCCAGCATTTT
TRBJ1-4	TRBV6-5	.	.	CASSYGATNEKLFF	TGTGCCAGCAGTTACGGTGCAACTAATGAAAAACTGTTTTTT
TRBJ2-7	TRBV5-8	.	once	CASSFRVSGAYEQYF	TGTGCCAGCAGCTTTAGAGTTTCGGGGGCCTACGAGCAGTACTTC
TRBJ1-2	TRBV7-2	TRBD1	few	CASSLRGPYGYTF	TGTGCCAGCAGCTTAAGGGGGCCTTATGGCTACACCTTC
TRBJ2-7	TRBV7-2	TRBD2	.	CASSLDLAGGGSYEQYF	TGTGCCAGCAGCTTAGATCTAGCGGGGGGGGGCTCCTACGAGCAGTACTTC
TRBJ2-7	TRBV9	.	few	CASSAHETPYYEQYF	TGTGCCAGCAGCGCCCACGAGACACCGTACTACGAGCAGTACTTC
TRBJ2-7	TRBV15	TRBD2	.	CATKREAGPYEQYF	TGTGCCACCAAACGGGAGGCCGGTCCCTACGAGCAGTACTTC
TRBJ1-3	TRBV14	.	few	CASSQDGGFNGNTIYF	TGTGCCAGCAGCCAAGATGGGGGATTTAATGGAAACACCATATATTTT
TRBJ1-3	TRBV10-3	TRBD1	.	CAISPGQVSGNTIYF	TGTGCCATCAGCCCGGGACAGGTTTCTGGAAACACCATATATTTT
TRBJ2-2	TRBV6-1	.	.	CASRGELHAGELFF	TGTGCCAGCAGGGGCGAACTTCACGCCGGGGAGCTGTTTTTT
TRBJ2-7	TRBV15	.	.	CATSRGGDSGTYEQYF	TGTGCCACCAGCAGAGGGGGGGACAGCGGTACCTACGAGCAGTACTTC
TRBJ2-7	TRBV7-9	.	.	CASSLMRGLREQYF	TGTGCCAGCAGCTTAATGAGGGGGTTGCGAGAGCAGTACTTC
TRBJ2-7	TRBV11-2	TRBD1	.	CASSTGTGPYEQYF	TGTGCCAGCAGCACCGGGACAGGGCCCTACGAGCAGTACTTC
TRBJ2-1	TRBV6-1	.	.	CASSVIHLSFQGSYNEQFF	TGTGCCAGCAGTGTCATCCATCTATCCTTTCAGGGCTCCTACAATGAGCAGTTCTTC
TRBJ2-7	TRBV6-4	.	.	CASSAGARGPYEQYF	TGTGCCAGCAGTGCTGGGGCCAGGGGACCCTACGAGCAGTACTTC
TRBJ2-5	TRBV7-2	.	.	CASSSSSPQETQYF	TGTGCCAGCAGCTCTTCTAGCCCCCAAGAGACCCAGTACTTC
TRBJ1-2	TRBV28	.	.	CASTATGFHGYTF	TGTGCCAGCACCGCCACAGGGTTCCATGGCTACACCTTC
TRBJ1-3	TRBV7-6	TRBD1	.	CASSLGGTGSLSGNTIYF	TGTGCCAGCAGCTTAGGGGGGACAGGGTCCCTCTCTGGAAACACCATATATTTT
TRBJ2-1	TRBV2	.	.	CASRAPDTSSYNEQFF	TGTGCCAGCAGGGCCCCTGACACTAGCTCCTACAATGAGCAGTTCTTC
TRBJ2-7	TRBV10-3	TRBD2	few	CAISESTMSGRAFYEQYF	TGTGCCATCAGTGAGTCGACTATGAGCGGGAGGGCCTTCTACGAGCAGTACTTC
TRBJ1-2	TRBV6-5	.	few	CASSYSTTNYGYTF	TGTGCCAGCAGTTACTCGACAACTAACTATGGCTACACCTTC
TRBJ1-2	TRBV2	.	.	CASVGGNYGYTF	TGTGCCAGCGTTGGAGGGAACTATGGCTACACCTTC
TRBJ1-5	TRBV29-1	.	.	CSVVETVNQPQHF	TGCAGCGTTGTGGAGACAGTAAATCAGCCCCAGCATTTT